A selection of T cell receptor beta chains follows, all from one sample in a study of metastatic and nonmetastatic thyroid tumors. TCRdb re-clonotyped the PCR reads via MiXCR. The table includes around 70,000 clones, about 17% detected once. Sequenced material: blood. These receptor sequences come from a female donor with papillary thyroid cancer or a benign thyroid nodule (not recorded which). Some clones in this sample may be carry-over from other donors' samples. CDR3s include the opening cysteine and the closing phenylalanine or tryptophan. Each record gives: V gene, D gene, J gene, clone size, CDR3 DNA, CDR3 protein. The D gene is left open where the match is weak. Expanded clones are given a class, and other clones once, few, many or no size at all.

V: TRBV29-1; D: NA; J: TRBJ1-1; size: many; DNA: TGCAGCGTTGAAGACCCAGGCCCTAAGGCTGAAGCTTTCTTT; CDR3: CSVEDPGPKAEAFF
V: TRBV28; D: NA; J: TRBJ1-6; size: few; DNA: TGTGCCAGCAGTCCCGAGGCCGGGCTCACTTCACCCCTCCACTTT; CDR3: CASSPEAGLTSPLHF
V: TRBV14; D: TRBD1; J: TRBJ2-5; size: many; DNA: TGTGCCAGCAGCCAAGATGGGACAGGGATATTCGGACTTTTCCAAGAGACCCAGTACTTC; CDR3: CASSQDGTGIFGLFQETQYF
V: TRBV6-5; D: NA; J: TRBJ2-2; size: NA; DNA: TGTGCCAGCAGTTACCAAGGGGTGGGATGGGCCGGGGAGCTGTTTTTT; CDR3: CASSYQGVGWAGELFF
V: TRBV20-1; D: TRBD2; J: TRBJ2-1; size: NA; DNA: TGCAGTGCAGCCGGGACTAGCGGGTACAATGAGCAGTTCTTC; CDR3: CSAAGTSGYNEQFF
V: TRBV2; D: TRBD2; J: TRBJ2-7; size: many; DNA: TGTGCCAGCAGTTCCGGGACTATCACCTACGAGCAGTACTTC; CDR3: CASSSGTITYEQYF
V: TRBV6-4; D: TRBD2; J: TRBJ2-1; size: many; DNA: TGTGCCAGCAGCCTAACTAGCGGGAGGGCCGAGGGCGAGCAGTTCTTC; CDR3: CASSLTSGRAEGEQFF
V: TRBV12-5; D: NA; J: TRBJ2-7; size: NA; DNA: TGTGCTAGTGGTGGCGACTCAAGGATTTACGAGCAGTACTTC; CDR3: CASGGDSRIYEQYF
V: TRBV7-9; D: NA; J: TRBJ2-5; size: NA; DNA: TGTGCCAGCAGCTTACAGGGAGAGACCCAGTACTTC; CDR3: CASSLQGETQYF
V: TRBV19; D: NA; J: TRBJ1-4; size: many; DNA: TGTGCCAGTAGTGCGCAGATTGACAGGACCTTATTGGAAAAACTGTTTTTT; CDR3: CASSAQIDRTLLEKLFF